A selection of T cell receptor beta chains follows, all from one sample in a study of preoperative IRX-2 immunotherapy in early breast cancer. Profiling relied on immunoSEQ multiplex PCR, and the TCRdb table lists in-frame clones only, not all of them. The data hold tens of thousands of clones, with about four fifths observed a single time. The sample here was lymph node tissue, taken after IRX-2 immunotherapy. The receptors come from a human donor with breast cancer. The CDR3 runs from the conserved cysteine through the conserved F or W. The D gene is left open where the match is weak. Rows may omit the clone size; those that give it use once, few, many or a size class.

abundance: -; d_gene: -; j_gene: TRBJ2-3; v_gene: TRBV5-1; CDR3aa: CASSLAGQITDTQYF; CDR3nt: TGCGCCAGCAGCTTGGCAGGACAGATCACAGATACGCAGTATTTT
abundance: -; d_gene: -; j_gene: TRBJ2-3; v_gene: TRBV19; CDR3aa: CASSAGIDTQYF; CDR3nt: TGTGCCAGTAGTGCGGGGATAGATACGCAGTATTTT
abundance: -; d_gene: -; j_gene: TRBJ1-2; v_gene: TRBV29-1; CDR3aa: CSVRAGWSENYGYTF; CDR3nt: TGCAGCGTCCGAGCGGGGTGGTCGGAGAACTATGGCTACACCTTC
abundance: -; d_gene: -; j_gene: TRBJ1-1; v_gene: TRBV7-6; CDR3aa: CASSPTRRGAMSTEAFF; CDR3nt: TGTGCCAGCAGCCCTACTAGGAGGGGCGCAATGAGCACTGAAGCTTTCTTT
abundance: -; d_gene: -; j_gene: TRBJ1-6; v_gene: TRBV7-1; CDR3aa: CASSPGSIQANSPLHF; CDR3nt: TGTGCCAGCAGCCCCGGGTCAATCCAAGCCAATTCACCCCTCCACTTT
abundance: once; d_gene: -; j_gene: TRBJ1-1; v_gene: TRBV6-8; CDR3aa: CASSYSPGTGEAFF; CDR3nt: TGTGCCAGCAGTTACTCCCCAGGGACTGGAGAAGCTTTCTTT
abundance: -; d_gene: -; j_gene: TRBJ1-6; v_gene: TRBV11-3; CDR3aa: CASSSGLTYNSPLHF; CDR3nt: TGTGCCAGCAGCTCGGGACTTACCTATAATTCACCCCTCCACTTT
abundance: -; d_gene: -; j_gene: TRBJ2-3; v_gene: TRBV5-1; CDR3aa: CASSLEGTLRTTDTQYF; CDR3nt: TGCGCCAGCAGCTTGGAAGGGACTCTTAGGACCACAGATACGCAGTATTTT
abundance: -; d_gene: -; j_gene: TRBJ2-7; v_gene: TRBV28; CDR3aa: CASSRRDTISYEQYF; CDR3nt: TGTGCCAGCAGCCGCCGGGACACTATATCCTACGAGCAGTACTTC
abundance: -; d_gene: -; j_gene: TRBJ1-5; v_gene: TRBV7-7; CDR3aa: CASSAWDGRDRKLGQPQHF; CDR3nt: TGTGCCAGCAGCGCTTGGGACGGCCGGGATAGAAAACTGGGTCAGCCCCAGCATTTT
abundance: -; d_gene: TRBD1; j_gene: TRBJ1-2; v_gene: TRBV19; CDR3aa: CASTGQGASFDTF; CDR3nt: TGTGCCAGTACAGGACAGGGGGCCTCTTTCGACACCTTC
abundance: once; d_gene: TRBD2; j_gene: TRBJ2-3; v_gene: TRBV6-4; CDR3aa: CASRGGDTQYF; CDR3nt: TGTGCCAGCAGGGGAGGGGATACGCAGTATTTT
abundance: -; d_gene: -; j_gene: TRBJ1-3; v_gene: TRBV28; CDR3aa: CASSTTILGRESSGNTIYF; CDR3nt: TGTGCCAGCAGTACCACCATCCTCGGCAGGGAGAGCTCTGGAAACACCATATATTTT
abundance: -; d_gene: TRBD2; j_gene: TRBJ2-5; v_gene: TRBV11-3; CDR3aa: CASSPRTSIVETQYF; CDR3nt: TGTGCCAGCAGCCCCCGGACTAGCATCGTAGAGACCCAGTACTTC
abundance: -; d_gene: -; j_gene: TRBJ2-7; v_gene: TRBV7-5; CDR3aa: CASSLGGAREYEQYF; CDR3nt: TGTGCCAGCAGCTTAGGGGGGGCCAGAGAGTACGAGCAGTACTTC
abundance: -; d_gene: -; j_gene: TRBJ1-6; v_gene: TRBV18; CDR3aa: CASSDSNSPLHF; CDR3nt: TGTGCCAGCTCAGACAGTAATTCACCCCTCCACTTT
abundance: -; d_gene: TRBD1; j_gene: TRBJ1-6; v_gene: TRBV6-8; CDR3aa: CASRAGGSNSPLHF; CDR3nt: TGTGCCAGCCGGGCAGGGGGCTCCAATTCACCCCTCCACTTT
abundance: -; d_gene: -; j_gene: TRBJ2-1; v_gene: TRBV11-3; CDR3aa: CASTPYITDNEQFF; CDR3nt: TGTGCCAGCACCCCGTATATAACCGACAATGAGCAGTTCTTC
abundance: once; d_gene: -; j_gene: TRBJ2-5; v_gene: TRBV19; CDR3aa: CASSIVQQETQYF; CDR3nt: TGTGCCAGTAGTATAGTCCAGCAAGAGACCCAGTACTTC
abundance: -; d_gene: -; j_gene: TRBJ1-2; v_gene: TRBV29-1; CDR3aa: CSVGAGVGGYTF; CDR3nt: TGCAGCGTTGGGGCAGGGGTGGGTGGCTACACCTTC